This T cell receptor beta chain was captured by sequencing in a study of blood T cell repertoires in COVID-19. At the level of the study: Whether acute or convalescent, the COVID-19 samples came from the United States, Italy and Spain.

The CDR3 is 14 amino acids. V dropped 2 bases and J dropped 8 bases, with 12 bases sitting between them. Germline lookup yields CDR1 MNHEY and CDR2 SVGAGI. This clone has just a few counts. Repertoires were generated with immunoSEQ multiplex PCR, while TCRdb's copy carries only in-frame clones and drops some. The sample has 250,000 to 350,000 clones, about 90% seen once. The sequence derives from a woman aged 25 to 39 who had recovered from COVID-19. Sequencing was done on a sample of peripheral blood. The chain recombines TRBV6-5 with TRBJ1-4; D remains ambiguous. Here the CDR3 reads CASSYQARGEKLFF. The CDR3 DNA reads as TGTGCCAGCAGTTACCAGGCACGTGGAGAAAAACTGTTTTTT.